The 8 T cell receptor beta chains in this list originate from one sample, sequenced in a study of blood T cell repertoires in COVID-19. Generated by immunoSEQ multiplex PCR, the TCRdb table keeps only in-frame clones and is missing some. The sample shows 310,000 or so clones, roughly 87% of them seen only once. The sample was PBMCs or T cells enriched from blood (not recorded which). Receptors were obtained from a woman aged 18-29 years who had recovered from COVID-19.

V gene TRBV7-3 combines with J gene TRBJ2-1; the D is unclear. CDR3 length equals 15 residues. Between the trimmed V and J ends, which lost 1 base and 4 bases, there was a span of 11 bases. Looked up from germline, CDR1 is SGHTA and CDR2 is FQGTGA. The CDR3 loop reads CASSLMIAAYNEQFF. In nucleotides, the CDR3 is TGTGCCAGCAGCTTAATGATAGCAGCGTACAATGAGCAGTTCTTC.

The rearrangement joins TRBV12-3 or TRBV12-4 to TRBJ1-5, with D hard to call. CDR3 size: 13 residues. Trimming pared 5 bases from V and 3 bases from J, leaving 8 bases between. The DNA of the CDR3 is TGTGCCAGCAGTCCCCAGGCCAATCAGCCCCAGCATTTT. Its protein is CASSPQANQPQHF.

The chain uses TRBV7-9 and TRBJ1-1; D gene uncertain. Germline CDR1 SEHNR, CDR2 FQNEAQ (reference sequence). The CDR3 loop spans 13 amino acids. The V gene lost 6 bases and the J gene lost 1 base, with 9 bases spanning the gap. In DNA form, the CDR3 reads TGTGCCAGCAGTCTTTTGTCGAACACTGAAGCTTTCTTT. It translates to CASSLLSNTEAFF.

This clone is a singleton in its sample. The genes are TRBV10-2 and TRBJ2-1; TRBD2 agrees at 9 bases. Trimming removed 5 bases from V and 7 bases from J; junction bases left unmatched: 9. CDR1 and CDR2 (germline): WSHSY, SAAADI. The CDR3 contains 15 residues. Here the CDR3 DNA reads TGCGCCAGCAGTAACCTAGCGGGGCTTAGGAATGAGCAGTTCTTC. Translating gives CASSNLAGLRNEQFF.

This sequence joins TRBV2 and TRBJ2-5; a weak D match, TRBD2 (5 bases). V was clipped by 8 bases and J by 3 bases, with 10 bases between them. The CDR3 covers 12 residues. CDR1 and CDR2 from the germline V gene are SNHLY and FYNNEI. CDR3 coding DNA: TGTGCCAGCCGAGAGAGGGAAGAGACCCAGTACTTC. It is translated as CASREREETQYF.

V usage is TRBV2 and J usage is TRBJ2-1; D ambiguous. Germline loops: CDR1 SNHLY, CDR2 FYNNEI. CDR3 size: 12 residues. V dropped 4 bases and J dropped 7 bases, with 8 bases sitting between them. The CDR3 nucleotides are TGTGCCAGCAGTGGACCGAGGAATGAGCAGTTCTTC. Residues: CASSGPRNEQFF.

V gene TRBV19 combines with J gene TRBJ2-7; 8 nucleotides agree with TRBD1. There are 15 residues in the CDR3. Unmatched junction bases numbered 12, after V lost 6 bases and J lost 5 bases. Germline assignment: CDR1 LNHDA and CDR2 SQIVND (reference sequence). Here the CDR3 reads CASSLSGQGLHEQYF. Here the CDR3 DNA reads TGTGCCAGTAGCTTATCAGGACAGGGCCTCCACGAGCAGTACTTC.

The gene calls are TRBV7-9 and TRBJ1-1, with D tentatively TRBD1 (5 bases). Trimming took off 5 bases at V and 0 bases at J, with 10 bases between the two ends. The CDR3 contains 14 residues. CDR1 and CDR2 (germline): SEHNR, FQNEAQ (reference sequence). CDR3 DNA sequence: TGTGCCAGCAGCGAAAGGGGAATGAACACTGAAGCTTTCTTT. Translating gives CASSERGMNTEAFF.